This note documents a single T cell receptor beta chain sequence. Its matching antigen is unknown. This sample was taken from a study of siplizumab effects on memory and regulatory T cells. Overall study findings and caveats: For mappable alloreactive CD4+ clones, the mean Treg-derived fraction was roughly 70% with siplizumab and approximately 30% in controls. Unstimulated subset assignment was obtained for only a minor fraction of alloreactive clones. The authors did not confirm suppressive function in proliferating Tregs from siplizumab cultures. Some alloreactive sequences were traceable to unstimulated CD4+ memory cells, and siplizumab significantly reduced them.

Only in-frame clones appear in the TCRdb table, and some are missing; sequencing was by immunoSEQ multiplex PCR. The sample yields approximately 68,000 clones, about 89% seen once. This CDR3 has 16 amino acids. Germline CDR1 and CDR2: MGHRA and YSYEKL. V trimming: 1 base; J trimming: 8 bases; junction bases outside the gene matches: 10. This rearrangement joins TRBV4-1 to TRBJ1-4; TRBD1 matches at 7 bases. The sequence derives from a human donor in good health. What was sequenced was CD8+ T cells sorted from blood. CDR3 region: CASSQVLTGEGEKLFF. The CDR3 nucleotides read TGCGCCAGCAGCCAAGTCCTTACAGGGGAGGGAGAAAAACTGTTTTTT.